What follows are 10 T cell receptor beta chains derived from one specimen sequenced in a study of blood T cell repertoires in COVID-19. Libraries were prepared by immunoSEQ multiplex PCR; TCRdb keeps only in-frame clonotypes and omits some of them. This table holds some 110,000 clones, 80% to 85% found once. The source material was peripheral blood. These receptors came from an older woman with acute or convalescent COVID-19.

The rearrangement uses TRBV6-5 and TRBJ2-7, with D tentatively TRBD2 (5 bases). The V end lost 4 bases, the J end lost 3 bases, and 7 bases lay between the germline ends. The CDR3 extends over 12 amino acids. Germline V gives CDR1 MNHEY, CDR2 SVGAGI. The CDR3 protein is CASSLEGYEQYF. The CDR3 DNA sequence: TGTGCCAGCAGTTTAGAGGGCTACGAGCAGTACTTC.

Here the CDR3 DNA reads TGCAGCGTTGCAAGCGGGAGGAGGAATGAGCAGTTCTTC. Translated, it gives CSVASGRRNEQFF. V is TRBV29-1 and J is TRBJ2-1; 9 nucleotides line up with TRBD2. Germline CDR1 SQVTM, CDR2 ANQGSEA. This CDR3 region has 13 residues. The J segment lost 7 bases and the V segment lost 4 bases, leaving 5 bases of the junction unmatched.

In DNA, the CDR3 is TGTGCCAGCATCCATCCCGGGAACACTGAAGCTTTCTTT. Protein sequence: CASIHPGNTEAFF. The genes are TRBV6-5 and TRBJ1-1, with D unclear. Trimming took 7 bases from V and 1 from J, leaving 10 bases between them. The CDR3 is 13 residues long. Germline CDR1 MNHEY, CDR2 SVGAGI.

This chain connects TRBV12-3 or TRBV12-4 to TRBJ2-3; D might be TRBD1 (5 bases). Trimming shortened V by 5 bases and J by 6 bases, and 12 bases separated the two germline ends. The CDR3 runs to 13 residues. The CDR3 DNA is TGTGCCAGCAGTCCCCAGGGTAGGGATACGCAGTATTTT. Its translation: CASSPQGRDTQYF.

This chain joins TRBV29-1 and TRBJ2-7; tentatively, D is TRBD2 (6 bases). This CDR3 is built from 14 residues. Germline assignment: CDR1 SQVTM and CDR2 ANQGSEA. Trimming stripped 3 bases from V and 0 bases from J, with 12 bases between. This CDR3 is CSVELGGASYEQYF. The CDR3 region has the DNA TGCAGCGTTGAGTTGGGAGGAGCCTCCTACGAGCAGTACTTC.

This chain joins TRBV6-5 and TRBJ1-1, with TRBD1 as a possible D gene (5 bases). Trimming took 6 bases from V and 0 from J, leaving 14 bases between them. There are 15 residues in the CDR3. Germline CDR1 reads MNHEY; CDR2 reads SVGAGI. The CDR3 nucleotides are TGTGCCAGCAGGACTCAGGGAACCCTGAACACTGAAGCTTTCTTT. Its translation is CASRTQGTLNTEAFF.

In regard to this clone: The junction does not match germline at one end; this may be a read error. This chain connects TRBV7-3 to TRBJ2-1, with 10 nucleotides matching TRBD2. CDR3 size: 13 residues. The germline CDR1 and CDR2 sequences are SGHTA and FQGTGA. The CDR3 region is CANSGSGGNEQFF. DNA for the CDR3: TGTGCCAACAGCGGTAGCGGGGGGAATGAGCAGTTCTTC.

This rearrangement joins TRBV10-1 to TRBJ1-3; weak D call: TRBD1 (6 bases). Per germline, CDR1 WNHNN and CDR2 SYGVQD (reference sequence). V was clipped by 5 bases and J by 3 bases, with 8 bases between them. The CDR3 runs to 13 residues. This CDR3 reads CASSRTVGNTIYF. The CDR3 bases are TGCGCCAGCAGTCGGACAGTTGGAAACACCATATATTTT.

This chain links TRBV19 with TRBJ1-1, with TRBD1 matching over 7 bases. Germline values: CDR1 LNHDA, CDR2 SQIVND (reference sequence). CDR3 length: 14 residues. V gave up 4 bases and J gave up 1 base; unmatched junction bases: 3. CDR3 protein: CASSKRDRNTEAFF. The CDR3 DNA reads TGTGCCAGTAGTAAACGGGACAGGAACACTGAAGCTTTCTTT.

The chain recombines TRBV6-5 with TRBJ1-3, with TRBD1 matching over 7 bases. CDR3 length: 15 amino acids. The germline V gene has CDR1 MNHEY and CDR2 SVGAGI. The V gene end was trimmed by 0 bases and the J gene end by 4 bases; junction bases not matched to a gene: 3. The CDR3 spells CASSYSAGGGNTIYF. The CDR3 DNA is TGTGCCAGCAGTTACTCGGCAGGGGGGGGAAACACCATATATTTT.